This T cell receptor (beta chain) was retrieved from a study of identical twins. Study results and caveats: Out-of-frame alpha sequences common to twins exhibited a surplus of low generation probability. Findings came from cross-sectional statistics, without long-term follow-up of donors.

Notes on this clonotype: What it binds is unknown.

The CDR3 runs 12 residues. CDR1 ENHRY and CDR2 SYGVKD come from the germline V gene. The V and J ends lost 10 bases and 5 bases respectively, with 15 bases between them. TCRdb ran MiXCR on the 5' RACE reads and lists one entry per CDR3 protein. The data hold some 460,000 distinct CDR3 sequences, with approximately 15% observed a single time. Everyone who donated was a healthy Caucasian. These records were also assigned to another study, of yellow fever vaccine responses in identical twins.

The sequence derives from a woman aged 18-29 years in good health. J is TRBJ2-7 and V is TRBV10-3; D might be TRBD1 (7 bases). The material sequenced was CD4+ T cells sorted from blood. The CDR3 reads CATGGFGNEQYF. The CDR3, as DNA: TGTGCCACAGGGGGGTTCGGGAACGAGCAGTACTTC.